Listed below are T cell receptor beta chains from one sample, sequenced in a study of neurological immune-mediated disorders. TCRdb fed the 5' RACE reads into MiXCR, producing one record per CDR3 protein. The sample has around 40,000 distinct CDR3 sequences, roughly 13% seen once. The sequenced material came from PBMCs. The receptors come from a female donor in good health. The CDR3 runs from the conserved cysteine through the conserved F or W. The order of the fields is D gene, J gene, clone size, V gene, CDR3 DNA, CDR3 protein. The D gene is left open where the match is weak. Where a row states a size, it is once, few, many or the class of an expanded clone; other rows omit it.

D: .
J: TRBJ2-1
size: many
V: TRBV5-1
DNA: TGCGCCAGCAGCTTGGGTCCAGGGGGGATTAATGAGCAGTTCTTC
CDR3: CASSLGPGGINEQFF

D: .
J: TRBJ2-1
size: many
V: TRBV10-3
DNA: TGTGCCATCAGACCACCTGGGGCTTACAATGAGCAGTTCTTC
CDR3: CAIRPPGAYNEQFF

D: .
J: TRBJ2-1
size: many
V: TRBV7-3
DNA: TGTGCCAGCAGCCCTCGACGTATCTCCTACAATGAGCAGTTCTTC
CDR3: CASSPRRISYNEQFF

D: .
J: TRBJ2-5
size: many
V: TRBV12-3/TRBV12-4
DNA: TGTGCCAGCAGATTCGGAGAGACCCAGTACTTC
CDR3: CASRFGETQYF

D: .
J: TRBJ1-1
size: many
V: TRBV29-1
DNA: TGCAGCGTTGAGCAGCATCCGGAGGGTGAAGCTTTCTTT
CDR3: CSVEQHPEGEAFF

D: TRBD1
J: TRBJ2-1
size: many
V: TRBV4-1
DNA: TGCGCCAGCAGCCCGCCGGGACAGAAGTACTACAATGAGCAGTTCTTC
CDR3: CASSPPGQKYYNEQFF

D: TRBD1
J: TRBJ2-3
size: many
V: TRBV5-6
DNA: TGTGCCAGCAGCTTTCGGACAGGGGGAAGCACAGATACGCAGTATTTT
CDR3: CASSFRTGGSTDTQYF

D: .
J: TRBJ1-3
size: many
V: TRBV6-1
DNA: TGTGCCAGCCGGGGGGCATATGGAAACACCATATATTTT
CDR3: CASRGAYGNTIYF

D: .
J: TRBJ2-2
size: many
V: TRBV29-1
DNA: TGCAGCGTTCAGAACACCGGGGAGCTGTTTTTT
CDR3: CSVQNTGELFF

D: TRBD2
J: TRBJ2-2
size: many
V: TRBV20-1
DNA: TGCAGTGCTAGAGCGAGAATAAATCTAGCGGGAGGTCCGGGAGTAATGAACACCGGGGAGCTGTTTTTT
CDR3: CSARARINLAGGPGVMNTGELFF

D: TRBD1
J: TRBJ1-5
size: many
V: TRBV6-5
DNA: TGTGCCAGCAGTTACTCGACAGGGGCTCAGCCCCAGCATTTT
CDR3: CASSYSTGAQPQHF

D: TRBD2
J: TRBJ2-3
size: many
V: TRBV14
DNA: TGTGCCAGCAGCCAATGGAGGGGCGGGAGCCCCGGCACAGATACGCAGTATTTT
CDR3: CASSQWRGGSPGTDTQYF

D: .
J: TRBJ1-1
size: many
V: TRBV6-6
DNA: TGTGCCAGCAGTGGAGGGACGGGTGAAGCTTTCTTT
CDR3: CASSGGTGEAFF

D: .
J: TRBJ2-3
size: many
V: TRBV12-3/TRBV12-4
DNA: TGTGCCAGCAGTTTATCCTCTGCAGATACGCAGTATTTT
CDR3: CASSLSSADTQYF

D: .
J: TRBJ1-2
size: many
V: TRBV6-5
DNA: TGTGCCAGCCGACATGAAGGGGGCTACACCTTC
CDR3: CASRHEGGYTF

D: .
J: TRBJ2-1
size: many
V: TRBV10-3
DNA: TGTGCCATCAGTGATGAGTACCCGAGCTCCTACAATGAGCAGTTCTTC
CDR3: CAISDEYPSSYNEQFF

D: TRBD1
J: TRBJ1-4
size: .
V: TRBV5-6
DNA: TGTGCCAGCAGCCCTGACAGGGGGCTAAGTAGTGAAAAACTGTTTTTT
CDR3: CASSPDRGLSSEKLFF

D: TRBD2
J: TRBJ2-1
size: .
V: TRBV9
DNA: TGTGCCGGCAGCGAGGGGGGACTAGCGGGCGGGAGCTCCTACAATGAGCAGTTCTTC
CDR3: CAGSEGGLAGGSSYNEQFF

D: TRBD1
J: TRBJ1-1
size: many
V: TRBV29-1
DNA: TGCAGCGGGGGACAGGTGGTGGACACTGAAGCTTTCTTT
CDR3: CSGGQVVDTEAFF

D: .
J: TRBJ2-6
size: many
V: TRBV7-8
DNA: TGTGCCAGCAGCTTAGCGTGGTCTGGGGCCAACGTCCTGACTTTC
CDR3: CASSLAWSGANVLTF

D: .
J: TRBJ1-1
size: many
V: TRBV29-1
DNA: TGCAGCGTTGGAAGACAGGCTAGGAGCACTGAAGCTTTCTTT
CDR3: CSVGRQARSTEAFF

D: .
J: TRBJ1-5
size: many
V: TRBV29-1
DNA: TGCAGCGTTGAAGTCGGGGGTACCAACAATCAGCCCCAGCATTTT
CDR3: CSVEVGGTNNQPQHF

D: .
J: TRBJ2-5
size: many
V: TRBV7-9
DNA: TGTGCCAGCAGCAACGGCGGGGGCCGGGAGACCCAGTACTTC
CDR3: CASSNGGGRETQYF

D: .
J: TRBJ1-1
size: many
V: TRBV29-1
DNA: TGCTGTGGGAGAAACACTGAAGCTTTCTTT
CDR3: CCGRNTEAFF

D: .
J: TRBJ2-7
size: many
V: TRBV7-6
DNA: TGTGCCAGCAGCATCAACAGGGACGAGCAGTACTTC
CDR3: CASSINRDEQYF

D: .
J: TRBJ1-1
size: many
V: TRBV5-1
DNA: TGCGCCAGCAGCTTGGGGTACGGGGTGAACACTGAAGCTTTCTTT
CDR3: CASSLGYGVNTEAFF

D: .
J: TRBJ2-3
size: .
V: TRBV27
DNA: TGTGCCAGCACAGAGACAGCCTACACAGATACGCAGTATTTT
CDR3: CASTETAYTDTQYF

D: .
J: TRBJ1-3
size: many
V: TRBV20-1
DNA: TGCAGTGGAAAGGCCGCCGGAAACACCATATATTTT
CDR3: CSGKAAGNTIYF

D: .
J: TRBJ1-2
size: many
V: TRBV29-1
DNA: TGCAGCGTTGGACAGCCTAACTATGGCTACACCTTC
CDR3: CSVGQPNYGYTF

D: .
J: TRBJ1-2
size: many
V: TRBV27
DNA: TGTGCCAGCAGTTTTAGGGAAACCAACTATGGCTACACCTTC
CDR3: CASSFRETNYGYTF

D: .
J: TRBJ1-1
size: many
V: TRBV3-1
DNA: TGTGCCAGCAAAAAGGGACCCGCGAACACTGAAGCTTTCTTT
CDR3: CASKKGPANTEAFF

D: .
J: TRBJ2-7
size: many
V: TRBV10-3
DNA: TGTGCCATCAGTGGGTTCGACAGCCGAGACTACGAGCAGTACTTC
CDR3: CAISGFDSRDYEQYF

D: TRBD2
J: TRBJ2-5
size: many
V: TRBV20-1
DNA: TGCAGTATTTGGACTAGCGGGGGGGCGGCCCAGTACTTC
CDR3: CSIWTSGGAAQYF

D: .
J: TRBJ2-7
size: many
V: TRBV15
DNA: TGTGCCACCAGCAAGAGTAAGGGGAGTAAGGGCGAGCAGTACTTC
CDR3: CATSKSKGSKGEQYF

D: TRBD2
J: TRBJ2-3
size: many
V: TRBV13
DNA: TGTGCCAGCAGCGAGGCGGGACTAGCGGACACAGATACGCAGTATTTT
CDR3: CASSEAGLADTDTQYF

D: .
J: TRBJ1-5
size: .
V: TRBV19
DNA: TGTGCCAGTAGTATAGATCTATTCGGAGCGGGGAGCAATCAGCCCCAGCATTTT
CDR3: CASSIDLFGAGSNQPQHF

D: .
J: TRBJ2-1
size: many
V: TRBV5-1
DNA: TGCGCCAGCAGCTCTACAGGGATCTCCTACAATGAGCAGTTCTTC
CDR3: CASSSTGISYNEQFF

D: TRBD1
J: TRBJ1-2
size: many
V: TRBV20-1
DNA: TGCAGTGCTTGGGACAGGGCCACCCCTCTGCCTAACTATGGCTACACCTTC
CDR3: CSAWDRATPLPNYGYTF